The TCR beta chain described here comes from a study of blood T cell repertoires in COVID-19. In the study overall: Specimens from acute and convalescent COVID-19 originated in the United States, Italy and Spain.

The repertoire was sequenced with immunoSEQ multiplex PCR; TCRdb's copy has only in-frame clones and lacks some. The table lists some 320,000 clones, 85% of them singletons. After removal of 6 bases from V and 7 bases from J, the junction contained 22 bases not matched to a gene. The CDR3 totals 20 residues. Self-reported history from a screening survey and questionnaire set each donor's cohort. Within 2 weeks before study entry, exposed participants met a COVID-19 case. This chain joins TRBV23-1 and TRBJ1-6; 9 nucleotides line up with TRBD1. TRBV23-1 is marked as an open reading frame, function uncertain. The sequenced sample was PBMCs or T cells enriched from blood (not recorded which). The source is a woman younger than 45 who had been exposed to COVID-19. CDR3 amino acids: CASSLIPINRQGVSNSPLHF. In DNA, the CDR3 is TGCGCCAGCAGCCTAATTCCGATTAATCGACAGGGGGTTTCAAATTCACCCCTCCACTTT.